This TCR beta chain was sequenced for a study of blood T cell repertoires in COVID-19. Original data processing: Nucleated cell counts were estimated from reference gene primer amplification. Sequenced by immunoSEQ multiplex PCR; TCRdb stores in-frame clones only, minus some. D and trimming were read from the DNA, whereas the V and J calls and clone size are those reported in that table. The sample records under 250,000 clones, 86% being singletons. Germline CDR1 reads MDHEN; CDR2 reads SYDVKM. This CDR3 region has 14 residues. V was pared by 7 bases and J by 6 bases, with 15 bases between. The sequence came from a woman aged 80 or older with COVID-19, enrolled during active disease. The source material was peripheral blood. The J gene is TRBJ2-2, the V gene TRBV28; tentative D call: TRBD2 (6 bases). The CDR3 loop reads CASTGRLGAGELFF. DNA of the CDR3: TGTGCCAGCACGGGGAGGCTGGGGGCCGGGGAGCTGTTTTTT. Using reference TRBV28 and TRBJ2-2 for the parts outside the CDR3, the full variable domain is DVKVTQSSRYLVKRTGEKVFLECVQDMDHENMFWYRQDPGLGLRLIYFSYDVKMKEKGDIPEGYSVSREKKERFSLILESASTNQTSMYLCASTGRLGAGELFFGEGSRLTVL.